The present T cell receptor beta chain was sequenced within a study of blood T cell repertoires in COVID-19. Methods used by the authors: Cell counts per sample came from amplifying reference gene primers. Only in-frame clones appear in the TCRdb table, and some are missing; sequencing was by immunoSEQ multiplex PCR. That table gives V, J and clone size, and the DNA gave D and trimming. Here the sample spans roughly 99,000 clones, more than 70% being singletons. Trimming stripped 2 bases from V and 6 bases from J, with 11 bases between. Germline lookup yields CDR1 SGHAT and CDR2 FQNNGV. The CDR3 is 14 residues long.

Material for sequencing was peripheral blood. This TCR was sampled from a man between 65 and 79 years old with acute or convalescent COVID-19. V usage is TRBV11-2 and J usage is TRBJ2-1; weak D call: TRBD1 (6 bases). CDR3: CASSLKQGGNEQFF. The CDR3 DNA reads as TGTGCCAGCAGCTTAAAACAGGGTGGCAATGAGCAGTTCTTC.